A selection of T cell receptor beta chains follows, all from one sample in a study of blood T cell repertoires in COVID-19. Only in-frame clones appear in the TCRdb table, and some are missing; sequencing was by immunoSEQ multiplex PCR. The data show some 400,000 clones, roughly nine tenths seen once. What was sequenced was PBMCs or T cells enriched from blood (not recorded which). The source is a woman in her 40s who had been exposed to COVID-19. Each CDR3 is given with its conserved first and last residue. The D gene is left open where the match is weak. Clone size, where shown, is once, few, many, or a class for clones that have expanded.

V	J	size	D	CDR3	DNA
TRBV3-1/TRBV3-2	TRBJ1-2	NA	NA	CASSQGFRANYGYTF	TGTGCCAGCAGCCAAGGGTTTCGAGCTAACTATGGCTACACCTTC
TRBV30	TRBJ1-5	NA	NA	CAWSTGSNQPQHF	TGTGCCTGGTCCACGGGTAGCAATCAGCCCCAGCATTTT
TRBV30	TRBJ2-7	once	TRBD2	CAWSVPGGEQYF	TGTGCCTGGAGTGTACCCGGGGGGGAGCAGTACTTC
TRBV6-4	TRBJ1-1	NA	NA	CASSDASGTEAFF	TGTGCCAGCAGTGACGCTTCGGGGACTGAAGCTTTCTTT
TRBV2	TRBJ1-5	NA	NA	CASTGTSDQPQHF	TGTGCCAGCACGGGGACATCTGATCAGCCCCAGCATTTT
TRBV6-2/TRBV6-3	TRBJ1-1	NA	NA	CASSYSLSEGLPNTEAFF	TGTGCCAGCAGTTACTCACTATCAGAGGGACTGCCGAACACTGAAGCTTTCTTT
TRBV15	TRBJ1-3	NA	NA	CATSARRQRNTIYF	TGTGCCACCTCCGCCCGGCGGCAAAGAAACACCATATATTTT
TRBV27	TRBJ1-1	NA	TRBD1	CASSPRTGGTNTEAFF	TGTGCCAGCAGCCCGCGGACAGGGGGAACGAACACTGAAGCTTTCTTT
TRBV7-9	TRBJ1-3	NA	TRBD1	CASSLRDRSGNTIYF	TGTGCCAGCAGCCTAAGGGACAGATCTGGAAACACCATATATTTT
TRBV6-5	TRBJ2-4	once	TRBD2	CASSLTSGREENIQYF	TGTGCCAGCAGTTTGACTAGCGGGAGGGAGGAAAACATTCAGTACTTC
TRBV12-3/TRBV12-4	TRBJ1-1	NA	TRBD1	CASSLQGAEAFF	TGTGCCAGCAGCTTACAGGGGGCTGAAGCTTTCTTT
TRBV7-3	TRBJ1-2	NA	TRBD1	CASSSTGGTSYGDYGYTF	TGTGCCAGCAGCTCCACAGGGGGAACCTCCTACGGGGACTATGGCTACACCTTC
TRBV30	TRBJ1-2	NA	NA	CGGSHHYGYTF	TGCGGGGGAAGTCACCACTATGGCTACACCTTC
TRBV15	TRBJ1-4	NA	NA	CATSRDFEEKLFF	TGTGCCACCAGCAGAGATTTCGAGGAAAAACTGTTTTTT
TRBV2	TRBJ2-6	NA	NA	CASLQTPSGANVLTF	TGTGCCAGCTTACAGACACCCTCTGGGGCCAACGTCCTGACTTTC
TRBV6-5	TRBJ1-1	once	NA	CASNGGGTEAFF	TGTGCCAGCAACGGGGGTGGCACTGAAGCTTTCTTT
TRBV27	TRBJ2-7	NA	TRBD1	CASSYTGASSYEQYF	TGTGCCAGCAGTTATACAGGGGCCAGCTCCTACGAGCAGTACTTC
TRBV7-2	TRBJ1-2	once	TRBD1	CASSPLTGIPYGYTF	TGTGCCAGCAGCCCCTTGACAGGGATTCCCTATGGCTACACCTTC
TRBV15	TRBJ2-7	NA	NA	CATSRDLGVGEQYF	TGTGCCACCAGCAGAGATCTAGGGGTTGGCGAGCAGTACTTC
TRBV7-2	TRBJ1-1	NA	TRBD1	CASSFTGGGNTEAFF	TGTGCCAGCAGCTTTACAGGGGGCGGAAACACTGAAGCTTTCTTT
TRBV6-4	TRBJ2-7	NA	TRBD2	CASSDDPSGGASNYEQYF	TGTGCCAGCAGTGACGATCCCAGCGGGGGGGCCTCGAACTACGAGCAGTACTTC
TRBV24-1	TRBJ2-2	once	TRBD2	CATSGTSGRSRNTGELFF	TGTGCCACCAGTGGGACTAGCGGGAGGTCTAGAAACACCGGGGAGCTGTTTTTT
TRBV27	TRBJ2-5	NA	TRBD2	CASSPFRGRGETQYF	TGTGCCAGCAGCCCCTTCCGCGGGAGGGGGGAGACCCAGTACTTC
TRBV3-1/TRBV3-2	TRBJ1-1	NA	NA	CASSQWAQGGTEAFF	TGTGCCAGCAGCCAATGGGCCCAGGGAGGGACTGAAGCTTTCTTT